This T cell receptor (beta chain) is drawn from a study of PD-L1 blockade in urothelial cancer. Overall study context: Blood analysis took place 3 weeks (second dose) and 6 weeks after treatment start.

The protocol was immunoSEQ multiplex PCR, while the TCRdb copy is restricted to in-frame clones and leaves out a portion. The sample consists of 45,000 to 60,000 clones, 82% of them appearing once. Study results and limitations: Where pretreatment blood TCR clonality fell below the median, better survival was predicted. Blood clones associated with the tumor expanded more at 3 weeks in durable-benefit patients.

Regarding time point: pretreatment peripheral blood. This clone has a single count. No antigen is known for it. Source: PBMCs, taken around atezolizumab (anti-PD-L1) treatment. This receptor was taken from a man aged 50-60 years with urothelial cancer.

DNA of the CDR3: TGTGCCATCAGACCCTCTCTAGCGGGAAGCTCCTACGAGCAGTACTTC. This sequence encodes CAIRPSLAGSSYEQYF. The chain employs TRBV10-3 and TRBJ2-7; 9 nucleotides agree with TRBD2. The CDR3 loop spans 16 amino acids. J was trimmed by 0 bases and V by 6 bases; bases with no gene match: 9. Germline assignment: CDR1 ENHRY and CDR2 SYGVKD.